This TCR beta chain was sequenced during a study of blood T cell repertoires in COVID-19. Study background: The origin of the acute and convalescent COVID-19 samples was the United States, Italy and Spain. PBMCs, B-cell-depleted T cells, or T cells provided the cDNA or gDNA that made up the material.

Germline CDR1 reads SGHRS; CDR2 reads YFSETQ. CDR3 size: 13 residues. Trimming took off 5 bases at V and 7 bases at J, with 13 bases between the two ends. Self-reported history from a screening survey and questionnaire set each donor's cohort. In the original analysis: Reference gene primer amplification gave nucleated cell count estimates. Assay: immunoSEQ multiplex PCR; the TCRdb copy retains only in-frame clones and omits some. V, J and clone size are taken as reported in that table, and D and trimming were inferred from the DNA itself. The sample holds 400,000 or so clones, roughly nine tenths seen once.

This receptor was obtained from a man younger than 40 who had recovered from COVID-19. The V and J genes are TRBV5-1 and TRBJ1-5; the D gene is possibly TRBD1 (5 bases). The material sequenced was PBMCs or T cells enriched from blood (not recorded which). The CDR3 here is CASSGAGGQPQHF. The DNA for the CDR3 is TGCGCCAGCAGTGGGGCGGGGGGACAGCCCCAGCATTTT.